One sample yielded the 24 T cell receptor beta chains listed below, sequenced in a study of T-cell reconstitution after alpha-beta-depleted transplantation in children. Preparation of the TCRbeta library involved a method that used unique molecular identifiers. TCRdb itself ran the PCR reads through MiXCR, one entry per CDR3 protein. Of approximately 300,000 distinct CDR3 sequences listed, around 10% are singletons. Sequenced here: peripheral blood, sampled 180 days after TCRalphabeta/CD19-depleted stem cell transplant. These TCRs come from a male patient between 2 and 15 years old who had a stem cell transplant for chronic granulomatous disease, so the T cells may come from the graft donor.

The CDR3 spells CSARAYGSTGETQYF. For the CDR3, the DNA is TGCAGTGCTAGAGCTTATGGAAGTACGGGAGAGACCCAGTACTTC. The rearrangement links TRBV20-1 to TRBJ2-5, with D unclear. CDR1 is DFQATT, CDR2 SNEGSKA, per germline (reference sequence). This CDR3 is 15 amino acids long. V was cut by 1 base and J by 4 bases, with 16 bases left in between.

This clonotype was detected ten times or more. The chain recombines TRBV5-1 with TRBJ2-6; TRBD2 is a possible D gene (6 bases). CDR3 length: 18 amino acids. Germline V CDR1 and CDR2: SGHRS, YFSETQ. Trimming stripped 2 bases from V and 0 bases from J, with 15 bases between. CDR3 sequence reads: CASSLTGGDSSGANVLTF. The CDR3 bases are TGCGCCAGCAGCTTAACAGGAGGGGACTCCTCTGGGGCCAACGTCCTGACTTTC.

The table lists this clonotype with many counts. The chain employs TRBV6-2 or TRBV6-3 and TRBJ2-5, with 8 nucleotides matching TRBD2. The J segment lost 6 bases and the V segment lost 6 bases, leaving 15 bases of the junction unmatched. CDR1 and CDR2 from the germline V gene are MNHEY and SVGEGT. This CDR3 contains 16 residues. The CDR3 DNA follows: TGTGCCAGCAGCCCGGGGGGGCGACGCTTTGAAAAGACCCAGTACTTC. Residues: CASSPGGRRFEKTQYF.

Comments on this clonotype: Germline and junction disagree at one end, which may indicate a read error. CDR3 residues: CTSTYHLADNEQFF. CDR3 nucleotides: TGTACCAGCACCTACCACCTAGCGGATAATGAGCAGTTCTTC. The chain links TRBV12-3 or TRBV12-4 to TRBJ2-1, with 7 positions matching TRBD2. This CDR3 spans 14 amino acids.

This clonotype was counted many times. V is TRBV6-1 and J is TRBJ1-1; TRBD1 is a possible D gene (6 bases). The CDR3 length is 15 residues. V gave up 5 bases and J gave up 5 bases, with 18 bases separating them. Germline lookup yields CDR1 MNHNS and CDR2 SASEGT. In DNA form, the CDR3 reads TGTGCCAGCAGTAGTCCGGGGGCCTCCGGGACTGAAGCTTTCTTT. Protein sequence: CASSSPGASGTEAFF.

This clonotype appeared many times. V is TRBV28 and J is TRBJ2-1, with D perhaps TRBD2 (5 bases). This CDR3 spans 14 amino acids. Germline V gives CDR1 MDHEN, CDR2 SYDVKM. V dropped 4 bases and J dropped 6 bases, with 13 bases sitting between them. As DNA, the CDR3 is TGTGCCAGCAGTTGGTATGGGGAGCGCAATGAGCAGTTCTTC. It is translated as CASSWYGERNEQFF.

This clonotype appeared many times. This chain uses TRBV20-1 with TRBJ1-4; D is uncertain. The CDR3 loop spans 11 amino acids. V lost 1 base and J 8 bases, leaving 5 bases between the germline ends. Germline V lookup: CDR1 DFQATT, CDR2 SNEGSKA (reference sequence). DNA for the CDR3: TGCAGTGCTAGAGTTGGGGAAAAACTGTTTTTT. The encoded protein is CSARVGEKLFF.

This clonotype was seen a handful of times. This rearrangement joins TRBV5-6 to TRBJ2-3; D unclear. Per germline, CDR1 SGHDT and CDR2 YYEEEE. The CDR3 totals 18 residues. Trimming removed 0 bases at V and 0 bases at J, with 17 bases between. CDR3 nucleotide sequence: TGTGCCAGCAGCTTGGAAGGACCCAACACCCCTAGCACAGATACGCAGTATTTT. Translating it yields CASSLEGPNTPSTDTQYF. Full variable domain (rest looked up from reference TRBV5-6 and TRBJ2-3): DAGVTQSPTHLIKTRGQQVTLRCSPKSGHDTVSWYQQALGQGPQFIFQYYEEEERQRGNFPDRFSGHQFPNYSSELNVNALLLGDSALYLCASSLEGPNTPSTDTQYFGPGTRLTVL.

On this clonotype itself: A much larger clone sits a single nucleotide away, making a read error possible. This chain uses TRBV20-1 with TRBJ2-1; the D gene is possibly TRBD1 (5 bases). CDR1 and CDR2 from the germline V gene are DFQATT and SNEGSKA (reference sequence). This CDR3 spans 14 amino acids. The CDR3 nucleotides read TGCAGTGCTAGAGATAGGGGCTCCTACAATGAGCCGTTCTTC. Residues: CSARDRGSYNEPFF.

This clonotype was counted at least ten times. The chain carries TRBV7-3 and TRBJ1-1, with D perhaps TRBD1 (6 bases). V was cut by 1 base and J by 1 base, with 16 bases left in between. CDR1 and CDR2 from the germline V gene are SGHTA and FQGTGA. The CDR3 spans 17 residues. CDR3 DNA: TGTGCCAGCAGCTTAAAGGGCGGGGGGCCACCGAACACTGAAGCTTTCTTT. This sequence encodes CASSLKGGGPPNTEAFF.

This clonotype was seen more than once but under ten times. The chain employs TRBV18 and TRBJ2-5; 9 bases fit TRBD2. The CDR3 has 17 residues. Looked up from germline, CDR1 is KGHSH and CDR2 is LQKENI. Losses at the gene ends were 3 bases for V and 1 base for J; bases not matched to a gene: 9. The CDR3 nucleotides are TGTGCCAGCTCACCCAAGGGTAGCGGGAGAGGCCAAGAGACCCAGTACTTC. Its translation is CASSPKGSGRGQETQYF.

This clonotype was counted many times. The V call is TRBV3-1, the J call TRBJ2-1, with TRBD2 matching over 13 bases. The CDR3 is 16 amino acids. CDR1 LGHDT and CDR2 YNNKEL come from the germline V gene (reference sequence). V lost 7 bases and J lost 4; bases outside the gene matches: 7. The CDR3 bases are TGTGCCAGCACCTCGACTAGCGGGGGGTTATACAATGAGCAGTTCTTC. This gives the protein CASTSTSGGLYNEQFF.

This clonotype was recorded at least ten times. J is TRBJ2-5 and V is TRBV11-3; D is perhaps TRBD1 (6 bases). Germline CDR1 SGHNT, CDR2 YENEEA. The V and J ends lost 0 bases and 4 bases respectively, with 9 bases between them. The CDR3 sequence is 14 residues long. The CDR3 coding sequence is TGTGCCAGCAGCTTAGACCGGACAGCAGAGACCCAGTACTTC. This gives the protein CASSLDRTAETQYF.

This clonotype was recorded many times. This rearrangement joins TRBV5-1 to TRBJ2-1; 9 nucleotides match TRBD1. CDR3 size: 16 residues. V gave up 0 bases and J gave up 6 bases; unmatched junction bases: 7. Germline V gene sequence: CDR1 SGHRS, CDR2 YFSETQ. The CDR3 DNA is TGCGCCAGCAGCTTGGATAACAGGGGGCTGGGCAATGAGCAGTTCTTC. Its translation: CASSLDNRGLGNEQFF.

This clonotype was seen ten or more times. The chain joins TRBV12-3 or TRBV12-4 to TRBJ1-5, with no clear D. V gave up 5 bases and J gave up 6 bases, with 8 bases separating them. This CDR3 has 12 amino acids. The CDR3 nucleotides are TGTGCCAGCAGTATCCCCACTCAGCCCCAGCATTTT. This gives the protein CASSIPTQPQHF.

This clonotype has ten or more counts. The V gene is TRBV7-9, the J gene TRBJ2-2; 9 bases agree with TRBD2. The ends lost 3 bases at V and 7 bases at J; junction bases unmatched: 3. Germline CDR1 reads SEHNR; CDR2 reads FQNEAQ (reference sequence). The CDR3 has 14 residues. The CDR3 reads CASSLPSGIGELFF. The DNA of the CDR3 is TGTGCCAGCAGCTTGCCTAGCGGGATCGGGGAGCTGTTTTTT.

This clonotype was recorded many times. This chain connects TRBV29-1 to TRBJ2-5; D might be TRBD1 (6 bases). V dropped 0 bases and J dropped 1 base, with 15 bases sitting between them. From germline, CDR1 is SQVTM and CDR2 ANQGSEA. CDR3 length: 16 amino acids. The CDR3 nucleotides are TGCAGCGTTGAAGATCTTCCGGGACATTTCCAAGAGACCCAGTACTTC. This encodes CSVEDLPGHFQETQYF.

This clonotype was seen at least ten times. The V and J genes are TRBV29-1 and TRBJ2-3; 12 nucleotides align to TRBD1. Germline V CDR1 and CDR2: SQVTM, ANQGSEA. The V segment lost 6 bases and the J segment 5 bases; nucleotides outside the gene matches: 6. The CDR3 sequence is 14 residues long. CDR3 DNA sequence: TGCAGCGTGAGGGACAGGGGGCCTGGAGATACGCAGTATTTT. This codes for CSVRDRGPGDTQYF.

This clonotype was recorded at least ten times. The CDR3, as DNA: TGTGCCAGCAGCCAAGATGTCGTCAGGTACAATGAGCAGTTCTTC. Translation: CASSQDVVRYNEQFF. The chain has TRBV3-1 and TRBJ2-1; unclear D gene. V was trimmed by 0 bases and J by 4 bases, leaving 10 bases between them. The CDR3 has 15 residues. CDR1 LGHDT and CDR2 YNNKEL come from the germline V gene (reference sequence).

The sample holds many counts of this clonotype. This chain joins TRBV6-1 and TRBJ2-7; perhaps TRBD2 as D (6 bases). The CDR3 is 13 amino acids. Germline CDR1 and CDR2: MNHNS and SASEGT. Trimming took 6 bases from V and 3 from J, leaving 12 bases between them. The CDR3 nucleotides are TGTGCCAGCAGGGAGGGGTCTCGCTACGAGCAGTACTTC. This gives the protein CASREGSRYEQYF.

A word on this clonotype: With a much larger clone just one base away, this may be a read error. The V call is TRBV12-3 or TRBV12-4, the J call TRBJ2-7; tentative D call: TRBD2 (6 bases). The V and J ends lost 9 bases and 3 bases respectively, with 18 bases between them. The CDR3 consists of 14 residues. Here the CDR3 DNA reads TGTGCCAGGAGTAGGCCGGGGGACCACTACGAGCAGTACTTC. Translated: CARSRPGDHYEQYF.

This clonotype was seen at least ten times. The chain employs TRBV12-3 or TRBV12-4 and TRBJ1-5; D possibly corresponds to TRBD1 (5 bases). The CDR3 is 15 amino acids. V lost 6 bases, J lost 4 bases, and 16 bases lay in between. CDR3 nucleotides: TGTGCCAGCAGCCAAGGTCGGGGGTGGAATCAGCCCCAGCATTTT. This encodes CASSQGRGWNQPQHF.

At least ten counts were recorded for this clonotype. The chain couples TRBV7-2 to TRBJ2-7; a possible D gene is TRBD1 (6 bases). This CDR3 has 15 amino acids. Germline V lookup: CDR1 SGHTA, CDR2 FQGNSA. V was trimmed by 5 bases and J by 2 bases, leaving 16 bases between them. The CDR3 region is CASSPQGYFTYEQYF. The CDR3 DNA is TGTGCCAGCAGCCCACAGGGTTACTTCACCTACGAGCAGTACTTC. Drawing the rest from reference TRBV7-2 and TRBJ2-7, the complete variable domain is GAGVSQSPSNKVTEKGKDVELRCDPISGHTALYWYRQSLGQGLEFLIYFQGNSAPDKSGLPSDRFSAERTGGSVSTLTIQRTQQEDSAVYLCASSPQGYFTYEQYFGPGTRLTVT.

This clonotype was seen many times. The CDR3 DNA is TGTGCCAGCAGTTTAGGGGGGGGCCCGACAGGGGATTCGTACACCTTC. This codes for CASSLGGGPTGDSYTF. The gene calls are TRBV12-3 or TRBV12-4 and TRBJ1-2, with 8 positions matching TRBD1. CDR3 length: 16 residues. After removal of 1 base from V and 11 bases from J, the junction contained 15 bases not matched to a gene.